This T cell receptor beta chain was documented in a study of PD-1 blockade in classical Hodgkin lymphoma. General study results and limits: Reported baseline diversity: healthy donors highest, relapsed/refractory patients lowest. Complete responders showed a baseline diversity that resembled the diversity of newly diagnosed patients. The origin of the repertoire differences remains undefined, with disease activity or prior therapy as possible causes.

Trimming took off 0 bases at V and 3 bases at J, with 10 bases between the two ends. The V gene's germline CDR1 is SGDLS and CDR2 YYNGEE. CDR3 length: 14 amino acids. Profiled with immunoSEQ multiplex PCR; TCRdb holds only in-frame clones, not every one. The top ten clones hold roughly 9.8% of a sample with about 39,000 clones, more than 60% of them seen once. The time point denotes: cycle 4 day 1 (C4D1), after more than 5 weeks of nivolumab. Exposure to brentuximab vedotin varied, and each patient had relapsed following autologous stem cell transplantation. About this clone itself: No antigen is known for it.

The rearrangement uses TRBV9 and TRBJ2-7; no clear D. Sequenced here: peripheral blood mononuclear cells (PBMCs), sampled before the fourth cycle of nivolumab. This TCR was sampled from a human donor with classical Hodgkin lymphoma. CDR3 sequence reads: CASSVGEEFYEQYF. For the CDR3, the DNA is TGTGCCAGCAGCGTAGGTGAGGAGTTCTACGAGCAGTACTTC.